This T cell receptor beta chain appears in the sequencing data of a study of T cells in Graves' hyperthyroidism and ophthalmopathy. Study outcomes and limitations: Blood shared most expanded thyroid clonotypes above 0.001.

This CDR3 has 12 residues. V shed 7 bases, J shed 3 bases, and the junction held 3 bases outside the gene matches. Germline V lookup: CDR1 SQVTM, CDR2 ANQGSEA. Worth noting for this clonotype: Its antigen is as yet unknown.

Regions amplified from RNA transcripts were the TCR beta CDR3 regions. TCR CDR3 underwent first-round RT-PCR with the HTBI primer set. From the multiplex PCR reads, TCRdb called clonotypes with MiXCR, one entry per CDR3 protein. This sample has roughly 300,000 distinct CDR3 sequences, with around a sixth found just once. The receptor comes from a woman in her forties or fifties with Graves' hyperthyroidism. V usage is TRBV29-1 and J usage is TRBJ2-1; 7 nucleotides match TRBD2. Sample: blood. For the CDR3, the DNA is TGCAGCGCGGGGGGTGTCTACAATGAGCAGTTCTTC. Residues: CSAGGVYNEQFF.